This TCR beta chain was profiled in a study of regulatory T cells in long-lasting Graves disease. iRepertoire HTBI primers and Arm-PCR of CDR3 regions built TCR beta libraries. Each CDR3 protein is one row after TCRdb ran MiXCR on the multiplex PCR reads. The sample contains 600,000 to 650,000 distinct CDR3 sequences, 16% of which appear only once. Sample time point: newly diagnosed GD, antithyroid drugs for less than 3 months. Scientists built the TCR library using RNA that was extracted from PBMCs. The CDR3 has 15 residues. Trimming left V 7 bases short and J 4 bases short, with 17 bases between. Germline-derived CDR1 and CDR2 are MDHEN and SYDVKM. This clonotype was recorded at least ten times. These data were likewise used in another study, on T cells in Graves' hyperthyroidism and ophthalmopathy.

Sequenced here: peripheral blood mononuclear cells (PBMCs), sampled at new diagnosis, from a patient treated with antithyroid drugs. The chain employs TRBV28 and TRBJ1-5, with D possibly matching TRBD1 (5 bases). The origin of this receptor is a woman aged 25 to 39 with Graves disease. The CDR3 loop is CASTYGGQANQPQHF. CDR3 nucleotide sequence: TGTGCCAGCACCTACGGGGGTCAAGCGAATCAGCCCCAGCATTTT.